The source of this TCR beta chain is a study of blood T cell repertoires in COVID-19 (dated by TCRdb to about 2020). About the investigation overall: Samples from collaborators originated in the United States, Italy and Spain and spanned both the acute and convalescent phases of COVID-19. The material from the prospective study consisted of cDNA or gDNA derived from T cells, B-cell-depleted T cells, or PBMCs. The dataset comprised deeply sampled blood TCRbeta repertoires from subjects exposed to, actively infected with, or recovered from COVID-19. HLA class I and class II types, where available, came from metadata supplied by the sample provider rather than from assay-based typing. A freely available public database, intended as a resource for researchers studying the immune response to SARS-CoV-2, is where the repertoires were released. The sample metadata nearly always contained a de-identified subject ID, COVID-19 status, age in years and sex. Samples came from the ongoing ImmuneRACE study (first 160 participants) plus 1,254 subjects from 6 global collaborators.

Each collaborating institution followed its own protocols to collect whole blood in K2EDTA tubes. Collaborator samples were shipped for TCRbeta analysis as frozen whole blood, isolated PBMCs, or DNA extracted from either sample type. Concerning this clone: What antigen it recognizes has not been identified. No much larger clone exists at a distance of one base, and base qualities are not known.

What the authors observed across the whole study: The amount of clinical and demographic metadata varied by source and participant and was provided uncurated.

TCRbeta CDR3 regions were amplified from genomic DNA by means of the immunoSEQ Assay, a bias-controlled multiplex PCR. The published analysis was carried out like this. Within the assay, amplification of reference gene primers was used to estimate how many nucleated cells each sample contained. To quantify the absolute abundance of each unique TCRbeta CDR3 rearrangement, sequence reads were collapsed and filtered. For each sample, productive Simpson clonality was calculated by taking the square root of Simpson's diversity index across productive rearrangements. TCRdb provides this immuneACCESS table in a form limited to in-frame rearrangements. Some clones are lacking; in checked studies, under half of them reflect an unresolved V gene, and why the rest are absent is not known. That table is the source of V, J and clone size, and D and trimming were worked out from the DNA. The sample table shows about 300,000 clones, and around 90% are seen once. About 1.2% of the sample lies in the top ten.

The clonotype comes from a man between 65 and 85 years old with acute or convalescent COVID-19. The source material was peripheral blood.

This receptor carries the CDR3 CASSLEGGYSPLHF. Read as DNA, the sequence is TGTGCCAGCAGCTTGGAAGGGGGTTATTCACCCCTCCACTTT. This chain is built from TRBV5-4 and TRBJ1-6, and possibly TRBD1, on 6 matching bases. Taken from cysteine to phenylalanine, the CDR3 has 14 residues. Just CDR3 DNA is preserved here, 42 bases in frame from base 1. V is reduced by 0 bases and J by 8 bases, leaving a spacing of 9 bases between them. As encoded in the germline V gene (reference sequence), CDR1 is SGHNT while CDR2 is YYREEE.